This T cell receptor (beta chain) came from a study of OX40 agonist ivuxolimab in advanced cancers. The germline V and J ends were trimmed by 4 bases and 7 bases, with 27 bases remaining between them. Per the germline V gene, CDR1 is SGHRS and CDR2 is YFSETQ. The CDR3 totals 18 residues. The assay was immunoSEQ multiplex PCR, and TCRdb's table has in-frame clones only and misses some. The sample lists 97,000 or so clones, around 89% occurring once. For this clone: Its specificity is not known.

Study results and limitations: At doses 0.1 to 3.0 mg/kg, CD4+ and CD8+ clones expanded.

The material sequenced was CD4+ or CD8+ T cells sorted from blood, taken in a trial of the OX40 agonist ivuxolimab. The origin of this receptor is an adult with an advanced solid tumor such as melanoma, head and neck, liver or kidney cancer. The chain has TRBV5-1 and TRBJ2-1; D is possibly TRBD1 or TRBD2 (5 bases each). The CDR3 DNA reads TGCGCCAGCAGCGTCGACTATGTTGGGGGACCTACAGGTAATGAGCAGTTCTTC. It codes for CASSVDYVGGPTGNEQFF. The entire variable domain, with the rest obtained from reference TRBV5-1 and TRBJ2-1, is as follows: KAGVTQTPRYLIKTRGQQVTLSCSPISGHRSVSWYQQTPGQGLQFLFEYFSETQRNKGNFPGRFSGRQFSNSRSEMNVSTLELGDSALYLCASSVDYVGGPTGNEQFFGPGTRLTVL.